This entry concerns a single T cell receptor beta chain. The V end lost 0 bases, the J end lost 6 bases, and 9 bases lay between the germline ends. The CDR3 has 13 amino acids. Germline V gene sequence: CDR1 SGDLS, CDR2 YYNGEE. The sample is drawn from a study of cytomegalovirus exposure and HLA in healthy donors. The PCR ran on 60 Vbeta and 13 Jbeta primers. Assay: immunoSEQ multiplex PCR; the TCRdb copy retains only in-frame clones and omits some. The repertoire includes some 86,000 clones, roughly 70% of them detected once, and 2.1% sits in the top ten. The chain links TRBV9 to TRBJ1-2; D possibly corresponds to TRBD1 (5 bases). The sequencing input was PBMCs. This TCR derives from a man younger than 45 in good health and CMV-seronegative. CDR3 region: CASSVARGNGYTF. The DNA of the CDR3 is TGTGCCAGCAGCGTAGCTAGGGGAAATGGCTACACCTTC.